The 10 T cell receptor beta chains below come from one sample, sequenced in a study of T cells in localized non-small cell lung cancer. Clones were read by immunoSEQ multiplex PCR, and TCRdb kept only the in-frame ones, dropping some. The data contain about 78,000 clones, 80% to 90% of them singletons. The source material was peripheral blood, sampled before any cancer treatment. The receptors come from a man aged 35 to 69 with stage I lung adenocarcinoma.

This clone was observed a single time. The V gene is TRBV18, the J gene TRBJ1-1, with a tentative D call TRBD1 (5 bases). CDR3 length: 15 residues. With 6 bases removed from V and 4 bases from J, the gap between germline ends came to 18 bases. Germline V gene lookup returns CDR1 KGHSH and CDR2 LQKENI. The chain's CDR3 is CASSSADGGTTEAFF. The CDR3 bases are TGTGCCAGCTCCTCCGCGGACGGGGGGACCACTGAAGCTTTCTTT.

This chain links TRBV23-1 with TRBJ1-3; D may be TRBD1 (6 bases). TRBV23-1 is annotated as an ORF whose role is uncertain. V lost 2 bases, J lost 4 bases, and 15 bases lay in between. This CDR3 has 16 amino acids. The CDR3 spells CASSQLQGPLGNTIYF. DNA for the CDR3: TGCGCCAGCAGTCAACTTCAGGGGCCGCTAGGAAACACCATATATTTT.

The chain combines TRBV5-1 with TRBJ2-1; TRBD2 matches at 12 bases. CDR1 and CDR2 (germline): SGHRS, YFSETQ. The CDR3 length is 19 residues. Losses at the gene ends were 4 bases for V and 4 bases for J; bases not matched to a gene: 15. In DNA form, the CDR3 reads TGCGCCAGCAGCCGGGCGGGTCTCCCTAGCGGGGGGGAGTACAATGAGCAGTTCTTC. This gives the protein CASSRAGLPSGGEYNEQFF.

Only one count was recorded for this clone. V is TRBV10-1 and J is TRBJ2-5; perhaps TRBD1 as D (5 bases). Germline CDR1 WNHNN, CDR2 SYGVQD (reference sequence). V gave up 8 bases and J gave up 1 base, with 14 bases separating them. The CDR3 spans 14 residues. The CDR3 is CASRQKGCQETQYF. CDR3 bases: TGCGCCAGCCGACAGAAGGGGTGCCAAGAGACCCAGTACTTC.

On this clone: The junction does not match germline at one end; this may be a read error. The chain employs TRBV6-1 and TRBJ1-1; tentative D call: TRBD1 (5 bases). The germline V gene encodes CDR1 MNHNS and CDR2 SASEGT. The CDR3 covers 17 residues. The CDR3 DNA reads TGTGCCAGCAGTCAAGCCAAGGGACGTAGGGTGAACACTGAAGCTTTCTTT. This encodes CASSQAKGRRVNTEAFF.

This chain links TRBV27 with TRBJ2-1, with 8 bases matching TRBD1. From germline, CDR1 is MNHEY and CDR2 SMNVEV (reference sequence). The CDR3 has 15 amino acids. Trimming cost V 7 bases and J 4 bases; bases outside gene matches: 9. CDR3 bases: TGTGCCAGCAATACTAGGAGACAGGGGTACAATGAGCAGTTCTTC. Translated, it gives CASNTRRQGYNEQFF.

V usage is TRBV2 and J usage is TRBJ2-3; D is undetermined. Germline loops: CDR1 SNHLY, CDR2 FYNNEI. Trimming left V 6 bases short and J 9 bases short, with 13 bases between. This CDR3 contains 12 residues. CDR3 sequence (DNA): TGTGCCAGCAGGGTGGATATATCAACGCAGTATTTT. Translation gives CASRVDISTQYF. Filled out from reference TRBV2 and TRBJ2-3, the complete variable domain reads EPEVTQTPSHQVTQMGQEVILRCVPISNHLYFYWYRQILGQKVEFLVSFYNNEISEKSEIFDDQFSVERPDGSNFTLKIRSTKLEDSAMYFCASRVDISTQYFGPGTRLTVL.

This clone came up once. The CDR3 DNA is TGTGCCAGCAGCAATGCGGGGGGGCGAGAGACCCAGTACTTC. Amino acids: CASSNAGGRETQYF. The chain links TRBV7-2 to TRBJ2-5; 9 bases are shared with TRBD2. This CDR3 contains 14 residues. V trimming: 5 bases; J trimming: 4 bases; junction bases outside the gene matches: 5. Germline CDR1 is SGHTA and CDR2 is FQGNSA.

A single count supports this clone. J is TRBJ1-5 and V is TRBV11-2; 9 bases line up with TRBD1. In germline, CDR1 is SGHAT, CDR2 FQNNGV. V trimming: 4 bases; J trimming: 7 bases; junction bases outside the gene matches: 5. The CDR3 sequence is 14 residues long. The CDR3 reads CASSSTGGGQPQHF. CDR3 in DNA: TGTGCCAGCAGCTCGACAGGGGGAGGCCAGCCCCAGCATTTT.

This clone was observed a single time. J is TRBJ1-1 and V is TRBV7-8; tentatively, D is TRBD1 (6 bases). Germline V gene sequence: CDR1 SGHVS, CDR2 FQNEAQ. The V end was cut by 5 bases, the J end by 1 base, with 11 bases between. This CDR3 has 14 residues. The CDR3 region has the DNA TGTGCCAGCAGCACGGACAGTGCGAACACTGAAGCTTTCTTT. This sequence encodes CASSTDSANTEAFF.